These 16 T cell receptor beta chains were sequenced from one sample in a study of response to subunit inactivated influenza vaccine. TCRdb recomputed calls from the RT-PCR reads with MiXCR, one row per CDR3 protein. The table includes about 540,000 distinct CDR3 sequences, under 30% detected once. Another study also made use of these data, one on T cells expressing NK-cell markers. That study reports: cDNA encoding TCR beta was synthesized via 5'RACE template switching incorporating UMIs.

The sample was CD4+ T cells sorted from PBMCs, taken approximately 13 days after vaccination. The receptors here all came from a man aged 50-60 years who received an inactivated influenza vaccine.

The CDR3 here is CATHQPQHF. The CDR3 region has the DNA TGTGCCACCCATCAGCCCCAGCATTTT. The V call is TRBV21-1, the J call TRBJ1-5. TRBV21-1 is described as a pseudogene. This CDR3 is 9 amino acids long.

The rearrangement joins TRBV20-1 to TRBJ2-1, with TRBD2 identical over 11 bases. The CDR3 contains 15 residues. Germline V gives CDR1 DFQATT, CDR2 SNEGSKA (reference sequence). After removal of 4 bases from V and 8 bases from J, the junction contained 10 bases not matched to a gene. The CDR3 DNA is TGCAGTGCTACCGTGGCGACTAGCGGGAAACATGAGCAGTTCTTC. It is translated as CSATVATSGKHEQFF.

This clonotype occurred a few times. The J gene is TRBJ2-4, the V gene TRBV29-1; 8 nucleotides match TRBD2. V lost 3 bases, J lost 7 bases, and 5 bases stayed unmatched. The CDR3 runs 13 residues. CDR1 is SQVTM, CDR2 ANQGSEA, per germline. The CDR3 sequence: CSVDGGATNIQYF. The CDR3 DNA follows: TGCAGCGTTGACGGGGGGGCTACGAACATTCAGTACTTC. Using reference TRBV29-1 and TRBJ2-4 for the parts outside the CDR3, the full variable domain is SAVISQKPSRDICQRGTSLTIQCQVDSQVTMMFWYRQQPGQSLTLIATANQGSEATYESGFVIDKFPISRPNLTFSTLTVSNMSPEDSSIYLCSVDGGATNIQYFGAGTRLSVL.

In its sample, this clonotype was seen a few times. The V and J genes are TRBV4-2 and TRBJ1-5; tentative D call: TRBD1 (5 bases). Germline CDR1 LGHNA, CDR2 YNFKEQ. Trimming removed 0 bases at V and 2 bases at J, with 14 bases between. This CDR3 spans 17 amino acids. The DNA for the CDR3 is TGTGCCAGCAGCCAAGATAATGGGGCAGGTCGCAATCAGCCCCAGCATTTT. This sequence encodes CASSQDNGAGRNQPQHF.

A few counts support this clonotype. The chain uses TRBV10-3 and TRBJ2-1; D not resolved. Germline V lookup: CDR1 ENHRY, CDR2 SYGVKD. V shed 5 bases and J shed 6 bases, with 20 bases lying between them. CDR3 length: 16 amino acids. Here the CDR3 DNA reads TGTGCCATCAGTTCGATACTTACCCAAGGTCGCAATGAGCAGTTCTTC. This codes for CAISSILTQGRNEQFF.

The chain employs TRBV11-2 and TRBJ2-1; D gene unclear. Germline lookup yields CDR1 SGHAT and CDR2 FQNNGV. The CDR3 is 14 residues long. Trimming pared 5 bases from V and 7 bases from J, leaving 15 bases between. The CDR3 DNA is TGTGCCAGCAGCCGCACTGCTGGGCCAAATGAGCAGTTCTTC. It translates to CASSRTAGPNEQFF.

The rearrangement uses TRBV7-2 and TRBJ1-1; 9 bases align to TRBD1. Trimming removed 1 base from V and 5 bases from J; junction bases left unmatched: 5. Germline V lookup: CDR1 SGHTA, CDR2 FQGNSA. The CDR3 consists of 15 residues. CDR3 sequence: CASSLEGTGLTEAFF. The CDR3 nucleotides are TGTGCCAGCAGCTTAGAGGGGACAGGGCTGACTGAAGCTTTCTTT.

With regard to this clonotype: A clone one base away is much larger, so this may be a read error. This sequence joins TRBV12-3 or TRBV12-4 and TRBJ2-2, with D maybe TRBD1 (6 bases). CDR3 length: 15 amino acids. Trimming pared 6 bases from V and 1 base from J, leaving 12 bases between. CDR3 region: CASRPGTRNTGELFF. CDR3 DNA: TGTGCCAGCAGACCCGGGACACGGAACACCGGGGAGCTGTTTTTT.

This clonotype came up a few times. The chain joins TRBV10-3 to TRBJ1-2; 8 bases line up with TRBD1. The CDR3 spans 17 residues. Trimming removed 8 bases from V and 8 bases from J; junction bases left unmatched: 22. In germline, CDR1 is ENHRY, CDR2 SYGVKD. Here the CDR3 DNA reads TGTGCCATCCCCCGTTCGCAGGACAGGGAGTTTCCGGGAGGCTACACCTTC. Protein product: CAIPRSQDREFPGGYTF.

The rearrangement uses TRBV7-2 and TRBJ2-5, with 7 bases aligning to TRBD1. The CDR3 is made up of 14 amino acids. J lost 3 bases, V lost 5 bases, and 6 bases had no gene match. The germline gives CDR1 SGHTA, CDR2 FQGNSA. CDR3 sequence (DNA): TGTGCCAGCAGCCGGGACAGCGTTAAAGAGACCCAGTACTTC. Protein sequence: CASSRDSVKETQYF.

In its sample, this clonotype was seen a few times. This rearrangement joins TRBV7-9 to TRBJ2-7; possible D gene TRBD1, 6 bases. This CDR3 is built from 14 residues. Germline CDR1 is SEHNR and CDR2 is FQNEAQ (reference sequence). Trimming took 3 bases from V and 0 from J, leaving 9 bases between them. The CDR3 coding sequence is TGTGCCAGCAGCTTTGACAGGTACTCCTACGAGCAGTACTTC. It translates to CASSFDRYSYEQYF.

V and J are TRBV4-2 and TRBJ1-1; a weak D match, TRBD1 (6 bases). V was trimmed by 4 bases and J by 5 bases, leaving 20 bases between them. This CDR3 is built from 16 residues. CDR1 LGHNA and CDR2 YNFKEQ come from the germline V gene. The CDR3 here is CASSPNQRSGTTEAFF. The CDR3 bases are TGTGCCAGCAGCCCCAATCAACGATCGGGGACAACTGAAGCTTTCTTT.

This clonotype was counted between two and nine times. The genes are TRBV10-3 and TRBJ2-7, with D tentatively TRBD1 or TRBD2 (6 bases each). The CDR3 contains 13 residues. V gave up 5 bases and J gave up 9 bases, with 17 bases separating them. Germline CDR1 reads ENHRY; CDR2 reads SYGVKD. CDR3 bases: TGTGCCATCAGTCCTACCGGGGGCCCTTGGCAGTACTTC. This encodes CAISPTGGPWQYF.

V and J are TRBV5-1 and TRBJ2-7; TRBD1 matches at 11 bases. The ends lost 0 bases at V and 5 bases at J; junction bases unmatched: 1. The germline V gene encodes CDR1 SGHRS and CDR2 YFSETQ. The CDR3 is 14 amino acids. CDR3 loop: CASSLGGQGDEQYF. The CDR3 DNA follows: TGCGCCAGCAGCTTGGGGGGACAGGGGGACGAGCAGTACTTC.

The J gene is TRBJ2-5, the V gene TRBV10-3, with D uncertain. V was pared by 4 bases and J by 5 bases, with 14 bases between. The CDR3 has 14 residues. Germline CDR1 is ENHRY and CDR2 is SYGVKD. The CDR3 protein is CAISGAVEKETQYF. The CDR3 DNA follows: TGTGCCATCAGTGGGGCAGTTGAGAAGGAGACCCAGTACTTC.

This clonotype was counted between two and nine times. The chain uses TRBV4-1 and TRBJ1-6; D unclear. The CDR3 sequence is 14 residues long. CDR1 and CDR2 from the germline V gene are MGHRA and YSYEKL. Trimming pared 2 bases from V and 9 bases from J, leaving 11 bases between. The CDR3 reads CASSQLPLGSPLHF. The CDR3 DNA sequence: TGCGCCAGCAGCCAACTCCCCCTGGGTTCACCCCTCCACTTT.